This is a list of T cell receptor beta chains from one sample in a study of shared clonotypes between healthy human individuals. Sequencing used immunoSEQ multiplex PCR; TCRdb keeps in-frame clones, though not all of them. The table includes 750,000 to 1,000,000 clones, about 92% detected once. Material: naive CD8+ T cells sorted from blood. The receptors originated from a man aged 25 to 45 in good health. The CDR3 runs from the conserved cysteine through the conserved F or W. The D gene is left open where the match is weak. The size of a clone is reported for some rows only, either as once, few or many, or as a class for expanded clones.

clone_size: .; d_call: TRBD2; j_call: TRBJ2-1; v_call: TRBV4-1; cdr3_nt: TGCGCCAGCAGCCAAGATGGACTAGTATCCAACAATGAGCAGTTCTTC; cdr3_aa: CASSQDGLVSNNEQFF
clone_size: .; d_call: .; j_call: TRBJ1-1; v_call: TRBV6-5; cdr3_nt: TGTGCCAGCAGTTACTTTGGGCTAGAGGACACTGAAGCTTTCTTT; cdr3_aa: CASSYFGLEDTEAFF
clone_size: .; d_call: .; j_call: TRBJ2-1; v_call: TRBV9; cdr3_nt: TGTGCCAGCAGCGTAGAAACCGCCTGGGATGAGCAGTTCTTC; cdr3_aa: CASSVETAWDEQFF
clone_size: .; d_call: .; j_call: TRBJ1-4; v_call: TRBV15; cdr3_nt: TGTGCCACCAGCTCTAGGGCGACACCAACTAATGAAAAACTGTTTTTT; cdr3_aa: CATSSRATPTNEKLFF
clone_size: .; d_call: TRBD1; j_call: TRBJ1-2; v_call: TRBV2; cdr3_nt: TGTGCCAGCAGGGGTTGGGGACAGGGAAGGAGCGGCTACACCTTC; cdr3_aa: CASRGWGQGRSGYTF
clone_size: .; d_call: TRBD2; j_call: TRBJ2-7; v_call: TRBV7-6; cdr3_nt: TGTGCCAGCAGCCCCGGGGCTAGCGGGAGCTACGAGCAGTACTTC; cdr3_aa: CASSPGASGSYEQYF
clone_size: .; d_call: TRBD2; j_call: TRBJ2-1; v_call: TRBV5-1; cdr3_nt: TGCGCCAGCGCCGGTGGACTAGACAATGAGCAGTTCTTC; cdr3_aa: CASAGGLDNEQFF
clone_size: .; d_call: .; j_call: TRBJ2-1; v_call: TRBV21-1; cdr3_nt: TGTGCCAGCAGCAAGGCCCTCAGCGGACCTCTGAATGAGCAGTTCTTC; cdr3_aa: CASSKALSGPLNEQFF
clone_size: once; d_call: .; j_call: TRBJ2-7; v_call: TRBV11-2; cdr3_nt: TGTGCCAGCAGCATTTGGGACGGCATCTCCTACGAGCAGTACTTC; cdr3_aa: CASSIWDGISYEQYF
clone_size: .; d_call: .; j_call: TRBJ2-5; v_call: TRBV28; cdr3_nt: TGTGCCAGCAGCCCAGGTATAAACCAAGAGACCCAGTACTTC; cdr3_aa: CASSPGINQETQYF
clone_size: .; d_call: .; j_call: TRBJ2-3; v_call: TRBV5-5; cdr3_nt: TGTGCCAGCGGGCCACTGACCAACCTGCGAACAGATACGCAGTATTTT; cdr3_aa: CASGPLTNLRTDTQYF
clone_size: .; d_call: TRBD1; j_call: TRBJ2-7; v_call: TRBV19; cdr3_nt: TGTGCCAGTAGTCGACAGGGGGAACCGTACGAGCAGTACTTC; cdr3_aa: CASSRQGEPYEQYF
clone_size: .; d_call: TRBD1; j_call: TRBJ1-1; v_call: TRBV4-1; cdr3_nt: TGCGCCAGCAGGCTTAACAGGGGGCTTACTGAAGCTTTCTTT; cdr3_aa: CASRLNRGLTEAFF
clone_size: .; d_call: .; j_call: TRBJ2-2; v_call: TRBV27; cdr3_nt: TGTGCCAGCAGTTTATCTGGCGGGAACACCGGGGAGCTGTTTTTT; cdr3_aa: CASSLSGGNTGELFF
clone_size: once; d_call: TRBD2; j_call: TRBJ2-7; v_call: TRBV6-1; cdr3_nt: TGTGCCAGCAGTGAGTGGCTAGCGGGCAACTACGAGCAGTACTTC; cdr3_aa: CASSEWLAGNYEQYF
clone_size: .; d_call: .; j_call: TRBJ2-7; v_call: TRBV6-5; cdr3_nt: TGTGCCAGCAGTTACCTCTTGCGGGACGAGCAGTACTTC; cdr3_aa: CASSYLLRDEQYF
clone_size: .; d_call: TRBD2; j_call: TRBJ2-3; v_call: TRBV2; cdr3_nt: TGTGCCAGCAAAGAAACTAGCGCAGATACGCAGTATTTT; cdr3_aa: CASKETSADTQYF
clone_size: .; d_call: TRBD2; j_call: TRBJ2-7; v_call: TRBV6-6; cdr3_nt: TGTGCCAGCAGTTACTCGCCAGCGGGGTCCTACGAGCAGTACTTC; cdr3_aa: CASSYSPAGSYEQYF
clone_size: .; d_call: .; j_call: TRBJ2-3; v_call: TRBV5-6; cdr3_nt: TGTGCCAGCAGTGTGTGGGGGAGGGATACGCAGTATTTT; cdr3_aa: CASSVWGRDTQYF
clone_size: once; d_call: .; j_call: TRBJ2-1; v_call: TRBV7-9; cdr3_nt: TGTGCCAGCAGCTTAGATTTTCACAGCAATGAGCAGTTCTTC; cdr3_aa: CASSLDFHSNEQFF
clone_size: .; d_call: TRBD1; j_call: TRBJ2-1; v_call: TRBV7-6; cdr3_nt: TGTGCCAGCAGCTTATCAGGGGGCAATGAGCAGTTCTTC; cdr3_aa: CASSLSGGNEQFF
clone_size: .; d_call: TRBD2; j_call: TRBJ2-1; v_call: TRBV28; cdr3_nt: TGTGCCAGCAGATTAGCGGGAGGGCCTGGGCCTTCCTACAATGAGCAGTTCTTC; cdr3_aa: CASRLAGGPGPSYNEQFF
clone_size: .; d_call: .; j_call: TRBJ2-3; v_call: TRBV29-1; cdr3_nt: TGCAGCGTGACTCCTGACTCCAAGAAAGATACGCAGTATTTT; cdr3_aa: CSVTPDSKKDTQYF
clone_size: .; d_call: .; j_call: TRBJ1-4; v_call: TRBV30; cdr3_nt: TGTGCCTGGAGTGTAGGAGGGGGAATTGAAAAACTGTTTTTT; cdr3_aa: CAWSVGGGIEKLFF
clone_size: .; d_call: .; j_call: TRBJ2-7; v_call: TRBV19; cdr3_nt: TGTGCCAGTAGTATAGCACCCTCCTACGAGCAGTACTTC; cdr3_aa: CASSIAPSYEQYF
clone_size: once; d_call: .; j_call: TRBJ2-7; v_call: TRBV7-2; cdr3_nt: TGTGCCAGCAGCTTATCTGCCAACTACGAGCAGTACTTC; cdr3_aa: CASSLSANYEQYF
clone_size: .; d_call: .; j_call: TRBJ2-7; v_call: TRBV18; cdr3_nt: TGTGCCAGCTCCTCGTTAGACGAGCAGTACTTC; cdr3_aa: CASSSLDEQYF
clone_size: .; d_call: TRBD2; j_call: TRBJ2-1; v_call: TRBV30; cdr3_nt: TGTGCCTGGAGTAGCGGGGCGGGGCACAATGAGCAGTTCTTC; cdr3_aa: CAWSSGAGHNEQFF
clone_size: .; d_call: .; j_call: TRBJ2-1; v_call: TRBV15; cdr3_nt: TGTGCCACCAGCAGAGGCGGCCCCTACAATGAGCAGTTCTTC; cdr3_aa: CATSRGGPYNEQFF
clone_size: .; d_call: TRBD1; j_call: TRBJ1-4; v_call: TRBV7-9; cdr3_nt: TGTGCCAGCAGCTTGGGACAGGGACTAGGGAAACTGTTTTTT; cdr3_aa: CASSLGQGLGKLFF
clone_size: .; d_call: TRBD1; j_call: TRBJ1-5; v_call: TRBV10-2; cdr3_nt: TGCGCCAGCAGTGACTTCCGGGACAGGCCCAATTTTCAGCCCCAGCATTTT; cdr3_aa: CASSDFRDRPNFQPQHF
clone_size: few; d_call: .; j_call: TRBJ2-2; v_call: TRBV6-5; cdr3_nt: TGTGCCAGCAGCACCCGGACCGGGGAGCTGTTTTTT; cdr3_aa: CASSTRTGELFF